This TCR beta chain was documented in a study of neurological immune-mediated disorders. Study-level points and caveats: The level of TCR clonal expansion was highest in patients with HTLV-1-associated myelopathy and lowest in multiple sclerosis, where it fell below the level seen in healthy controls. The absence of shared CDR3 amino acid sequences among expanded clones across subjects suggests private repertoires in all groups.

Germline V gene sequence: CDR1 MNHEY, CDR2 SVGAGI. This CDR3 region has 13 residues. Trimming removed 6 bases from V and 6 bases from J, with 14 bases in between. Synthesis of cDNA used 5'RACE (with 10-nucleotide random UMIs). TCRdb fed the 5' RACE reads into MiXCR, producing one record per CDR3 protein. The sample contains some 79,000 distinct CDR3 sequences, roughly 15% of which appear only once. This clonotype was recorded at least ten times. Its antigen is as yet unknown. Unsorted libraries were prepared from 2 million PBMCs that had been stored at -80 C. This clonotype was obtained from a woman aged 50 to 60 in good health. Sequenced sample: PBMCs. The chain has TRBV6-5 and TRBJ1-2, with a possible D match to TRBD1 (6 bases). For the CDR3, the DNA is TGTGCCAGCAGAGAGACAGGAATCCATGGCTACACCTTC. Encoded protein: CASRETGIHGYTF.